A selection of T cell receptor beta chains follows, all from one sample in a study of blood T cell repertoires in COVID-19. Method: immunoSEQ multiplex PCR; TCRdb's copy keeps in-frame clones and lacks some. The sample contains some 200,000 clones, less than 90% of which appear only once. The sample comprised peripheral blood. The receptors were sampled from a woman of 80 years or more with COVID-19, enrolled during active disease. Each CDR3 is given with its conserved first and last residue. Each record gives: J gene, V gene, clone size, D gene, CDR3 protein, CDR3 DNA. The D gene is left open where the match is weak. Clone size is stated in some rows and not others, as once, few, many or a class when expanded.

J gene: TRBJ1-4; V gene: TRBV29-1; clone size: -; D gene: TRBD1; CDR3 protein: CSVEGTGDEKLFF; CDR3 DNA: TGCAGCGTTGAAGGGACAGGGGATGAAAAACTGTTTTTT
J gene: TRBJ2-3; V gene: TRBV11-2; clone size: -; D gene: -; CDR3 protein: CASSLEGGRRDTQYF; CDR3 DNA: TGTGCCAGCAGCTTAGAGGGGGGGCGTAGAGATACGCAGTATTTT
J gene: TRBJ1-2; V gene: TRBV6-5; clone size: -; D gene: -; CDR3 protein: CASSQGNYGYTF; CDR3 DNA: TGTGCCAGCAGCCAGGGGAACTATGGCTACACCTTC
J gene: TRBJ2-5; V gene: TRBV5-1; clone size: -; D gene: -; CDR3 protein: CASSLGEGVGPKGETQYF; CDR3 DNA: TGCGCCAGCAGCTTGGGGGAAGGGGTCGGCCCAAAGGGAGAGACCCAGTACTTC
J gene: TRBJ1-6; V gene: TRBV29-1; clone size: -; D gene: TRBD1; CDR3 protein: CSVRGQANSPLHF; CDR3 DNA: TGCAGCGTTCGGGGACAGGCTAATTCACCCCTCCACTTT
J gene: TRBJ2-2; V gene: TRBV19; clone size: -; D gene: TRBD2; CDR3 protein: CASSQGGAGELFF; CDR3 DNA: TGTGCCAGTAGTCAGGGAGGGGCCGGGGAGCTGTTTTTT
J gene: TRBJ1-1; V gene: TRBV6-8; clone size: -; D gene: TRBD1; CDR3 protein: CASSHGQGATGPDSAEAFF; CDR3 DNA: TGTGCCAGCAGTCATGGACAGGGGGCAACCGGTCCAGATTCGGCTGAAGCTTTCTTT
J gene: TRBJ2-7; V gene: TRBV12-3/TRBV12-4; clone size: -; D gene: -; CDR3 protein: CASSLQGGYEQYF; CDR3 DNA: TGTGCCAGCAGTTTACAGGGAGGATACGAGCAGTACTTC
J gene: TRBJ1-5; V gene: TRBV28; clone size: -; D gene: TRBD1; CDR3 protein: CASSSGGYSGNQPQHF; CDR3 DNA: TGTGCCAGCAGTTCAGGGGGGTATTCGGGCAATCAGCCCCAGCATTTT
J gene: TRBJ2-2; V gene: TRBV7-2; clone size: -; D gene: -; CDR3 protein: CASSSGERPGELFF; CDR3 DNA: TGTGCCAGCAGCTCCGGGGAAAGACCAGGGGAGCTGTTTTTT
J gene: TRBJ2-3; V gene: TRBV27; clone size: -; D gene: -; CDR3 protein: CASSPNRVTDTQYF; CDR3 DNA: TGTGCCAGCAGTCCTAACAGGGTTACAGATACGCAGTATTTT
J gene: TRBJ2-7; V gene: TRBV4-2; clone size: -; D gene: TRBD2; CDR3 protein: CASSQEASGVYEQYF; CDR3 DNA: TGTGCCAGCAGCCAAGAGGCTAGCGGGGTATACGAGCAGTACTTC
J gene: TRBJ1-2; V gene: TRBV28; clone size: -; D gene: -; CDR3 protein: CASSLTGPDNYGYTF; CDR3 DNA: TGTGCCAGCAGTTTGACAGGACCAGATAACTATGGCTACACCTTC
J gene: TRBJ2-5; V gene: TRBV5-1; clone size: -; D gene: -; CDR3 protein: CASSLVGAKQETQYF; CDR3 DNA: TGCGCCAGCAGCTTGGTAGGGGCAAAACAAGAGACCCAGTACTTC
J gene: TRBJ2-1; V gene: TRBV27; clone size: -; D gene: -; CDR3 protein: CASSPPRGNEQFF; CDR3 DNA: TGTGCCAGCAGTCCCCCCCGAGGTAATGAGCAGTTCTTC
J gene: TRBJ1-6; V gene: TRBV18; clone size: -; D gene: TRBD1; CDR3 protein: CASSPQGAENSPLHF; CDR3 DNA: TGTGCCAGCTCACCCCAGGGGGCAGAAAATTCACCCCTCCACTTT
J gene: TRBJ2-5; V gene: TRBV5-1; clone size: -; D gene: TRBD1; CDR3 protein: CASSWSTGPLETQYF; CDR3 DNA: TGCGCCAGCAGCTGGTCGACAGGGCCCCTAGAGACCCAGTACTTC
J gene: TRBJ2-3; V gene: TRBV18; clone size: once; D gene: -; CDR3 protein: CASSPVGGTDTQYF; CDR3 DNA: TGTGCCAGCTCACCGGTCGGGGGCACAGATACGCAGTATTTT
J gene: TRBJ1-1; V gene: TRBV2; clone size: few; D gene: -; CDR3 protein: CASRFQGNTEAFF; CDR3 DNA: TGTGCCAGCAGGTTTCAGGGCAACACTGAAGCTTTCTTT
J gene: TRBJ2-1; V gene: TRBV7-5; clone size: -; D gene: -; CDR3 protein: CVSRGFQSSYNEQFF; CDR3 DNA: TGTGTCTCGCGGGGGTTCCAGAGCTCCTACAATGAGCAGTTCTTC
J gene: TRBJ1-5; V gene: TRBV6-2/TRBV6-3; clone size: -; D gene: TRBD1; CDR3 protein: CASSRQGRENQPQHF; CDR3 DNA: TGTGCCAGCAGTAGACAGGGCCGGGAAAATCAGCCCCAGCATTTT
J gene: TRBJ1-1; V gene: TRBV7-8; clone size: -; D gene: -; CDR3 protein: CASSKRQLMNTEAFF; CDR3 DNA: TGTGCCAGCAGCAAACGACAGCTAATGAACACTGAAGCTTTCTTT
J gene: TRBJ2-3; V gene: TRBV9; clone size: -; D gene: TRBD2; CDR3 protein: CASGVAGGRTDTQYF; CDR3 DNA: TGTGCCAGCGGAGTAGCGGGGGGGCGTACAGATACGCAGTATTTT
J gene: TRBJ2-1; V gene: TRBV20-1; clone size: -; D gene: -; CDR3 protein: CSASFLSGEQFF; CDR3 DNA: TGCAGTGCTAGTTTCTTGAGCGGTGAGCAGTTCTTC
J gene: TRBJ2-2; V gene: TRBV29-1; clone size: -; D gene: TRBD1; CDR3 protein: CSVGGQGHTGELFF; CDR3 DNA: TGCAGCGTCGGCGGACAGGGGCACACCGGGGAGCTGTTTTTT
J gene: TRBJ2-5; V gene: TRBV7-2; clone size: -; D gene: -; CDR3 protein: CASRPGTFIGETQYF; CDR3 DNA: TGTGCCAGCAGACCGGGGACTTTCATCGGCGAGACCCAGTACTTC
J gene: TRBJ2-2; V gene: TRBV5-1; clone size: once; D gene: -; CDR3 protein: CASSVYVEGRVTGELFF; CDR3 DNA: TGCGCCAGCAGCGTGTACGTGGAGGGCAGGGTTACCGGGGAGCTGTTTTTT
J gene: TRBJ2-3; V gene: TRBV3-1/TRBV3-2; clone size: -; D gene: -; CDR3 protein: CASSQNPGSRTDTQYF; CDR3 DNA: TGTGCCAGCAGCCAAAACCCGGGGAGCCGCACAGATACGCAGTATTTT
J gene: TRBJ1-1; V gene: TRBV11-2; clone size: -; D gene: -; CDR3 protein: CASSLGANMDTEAFF; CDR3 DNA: TGTGCCAGCAGCTTAGGGGCGAACATGGACACTGAAGCTTTCTTT
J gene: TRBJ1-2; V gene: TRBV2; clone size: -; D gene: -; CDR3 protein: CASSDRLWGYTF; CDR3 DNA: TGTGCCAGCAGTGATAGACTTTGGGGCTACACCTTC
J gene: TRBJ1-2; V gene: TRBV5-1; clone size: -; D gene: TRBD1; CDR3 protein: CASSPGQGGITNYGYTF; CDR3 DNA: TGCGCCAGCAGCCCGGGACAGGGTGGAATAACTAACTATGGCTACACCTTC
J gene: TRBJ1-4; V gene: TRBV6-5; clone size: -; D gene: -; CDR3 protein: CASHGQNNEKLFF; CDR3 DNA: TGTGCCAGCCATGGACAGAACAATGAAAAACTGTTTTTT
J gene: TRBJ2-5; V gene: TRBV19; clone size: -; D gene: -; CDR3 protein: CASSISVNQETQYF; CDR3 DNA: TGTGCCAGTAGTATCTCAGTGAACCAAGAGACCCAGTACTTC
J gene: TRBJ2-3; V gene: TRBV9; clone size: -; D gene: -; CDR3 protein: CASSVGRPQDTQYF; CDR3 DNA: TGTGCCAGCAGCGTAGGCAGGCCGCAAGATACGCAGTATTTT
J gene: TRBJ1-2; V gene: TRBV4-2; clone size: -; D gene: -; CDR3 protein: CASSQDLWTEYGYTF; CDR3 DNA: TGTGCCAGCAGCCAAGATTTGTGGACAGAGTATGGCTACACCTTC
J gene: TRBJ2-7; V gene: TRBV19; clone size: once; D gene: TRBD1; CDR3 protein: CASSDRGRSYEQYF; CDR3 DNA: TGTGCCAGTAGTGACAGGGGGAGGTCCTACGAGCAGTACTTC
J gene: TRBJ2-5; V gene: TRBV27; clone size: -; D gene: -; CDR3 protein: CASSSGGAQETQYF; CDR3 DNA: TGTGCCAGCAGCTCGGGCGGGGCGCAAGAGACCCAGTACTTC